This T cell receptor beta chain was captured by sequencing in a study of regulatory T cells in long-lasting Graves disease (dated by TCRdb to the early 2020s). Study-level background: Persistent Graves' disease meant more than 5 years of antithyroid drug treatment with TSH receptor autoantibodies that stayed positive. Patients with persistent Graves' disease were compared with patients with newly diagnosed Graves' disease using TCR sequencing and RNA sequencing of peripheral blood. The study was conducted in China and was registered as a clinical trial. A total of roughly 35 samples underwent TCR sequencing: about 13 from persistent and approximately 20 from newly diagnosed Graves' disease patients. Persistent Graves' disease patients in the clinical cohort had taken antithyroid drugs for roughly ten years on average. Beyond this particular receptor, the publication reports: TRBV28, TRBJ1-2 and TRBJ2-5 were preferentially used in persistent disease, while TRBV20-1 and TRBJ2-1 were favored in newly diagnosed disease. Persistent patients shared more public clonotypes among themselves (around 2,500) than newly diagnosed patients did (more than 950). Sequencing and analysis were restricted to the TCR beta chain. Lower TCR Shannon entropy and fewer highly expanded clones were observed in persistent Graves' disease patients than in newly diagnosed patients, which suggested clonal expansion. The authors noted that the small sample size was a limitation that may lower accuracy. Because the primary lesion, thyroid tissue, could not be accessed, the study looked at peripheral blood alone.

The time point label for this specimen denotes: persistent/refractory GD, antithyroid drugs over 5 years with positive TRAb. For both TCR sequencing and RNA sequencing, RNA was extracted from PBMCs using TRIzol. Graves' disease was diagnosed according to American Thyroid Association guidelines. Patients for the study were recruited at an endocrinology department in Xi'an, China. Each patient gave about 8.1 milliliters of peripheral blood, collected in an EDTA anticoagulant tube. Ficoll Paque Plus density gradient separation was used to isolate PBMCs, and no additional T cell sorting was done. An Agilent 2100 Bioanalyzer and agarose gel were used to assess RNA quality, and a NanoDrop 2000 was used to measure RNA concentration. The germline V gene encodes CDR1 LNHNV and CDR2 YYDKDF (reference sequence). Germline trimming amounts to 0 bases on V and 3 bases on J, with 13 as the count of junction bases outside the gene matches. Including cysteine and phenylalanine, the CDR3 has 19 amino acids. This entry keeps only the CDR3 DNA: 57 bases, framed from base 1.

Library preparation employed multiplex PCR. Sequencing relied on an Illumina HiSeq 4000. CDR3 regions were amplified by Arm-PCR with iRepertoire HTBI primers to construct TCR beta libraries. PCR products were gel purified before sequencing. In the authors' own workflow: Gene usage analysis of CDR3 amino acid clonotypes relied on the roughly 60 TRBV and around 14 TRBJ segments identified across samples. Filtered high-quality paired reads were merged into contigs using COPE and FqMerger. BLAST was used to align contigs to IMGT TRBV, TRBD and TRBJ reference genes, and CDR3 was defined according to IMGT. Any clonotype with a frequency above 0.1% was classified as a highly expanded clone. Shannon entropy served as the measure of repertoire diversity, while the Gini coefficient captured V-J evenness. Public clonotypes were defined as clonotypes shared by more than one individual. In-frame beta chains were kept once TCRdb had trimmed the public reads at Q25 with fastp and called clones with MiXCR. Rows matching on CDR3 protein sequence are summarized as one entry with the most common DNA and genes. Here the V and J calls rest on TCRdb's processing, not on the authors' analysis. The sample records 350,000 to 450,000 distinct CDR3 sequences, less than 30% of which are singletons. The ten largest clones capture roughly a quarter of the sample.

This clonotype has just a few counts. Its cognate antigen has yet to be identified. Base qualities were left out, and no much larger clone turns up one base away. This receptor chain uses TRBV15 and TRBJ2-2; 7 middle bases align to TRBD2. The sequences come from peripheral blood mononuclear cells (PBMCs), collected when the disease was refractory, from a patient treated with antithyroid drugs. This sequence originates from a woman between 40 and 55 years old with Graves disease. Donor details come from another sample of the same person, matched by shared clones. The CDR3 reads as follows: CATSRDPVGGSGDTGELFF. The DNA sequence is TGTGCCACCAGCAGAGATCCGGTCGGCGGGAGTGGGGACACCGGGGAGCTGTTTTTT.